This T cell receptor beta chain stems from a study of early T cells in non-severe SARS-CoV-2 infection. Across the study: Bulk RNA taken from unsorted whole blood was sequenced, leaving chains unpaired.

Individual cDNA molecules were tagged with unique molecular identifiers. MiXCR was run by TCRdb on the 5' RACE reads, yielding one entry per CDR3 protein. The sample lists about 64,000 distinct CDR3 sequences; 11% were seen once. Comment on this clonotype: What it binds is unknown.

Study-wide results and limits: A preference for anti-spike CD8 responses marked VDJdb matching, which missed private and CD4 specificities.

The CDR3 is 14 amino acids. The germline V and J ends were trimmed by 4 bases and 7 bases, with 17 bases remaining between them. Germline V gene lookup returns CDR1 MNHEY and CDR2 SVGAGI. The sample in question was whole blood, obtained at baseline. This chain links TRBV6-5 with TRBJ2-7; D unresolved. This TCR was sampled from an adult who was a healthcare worker with PCR-confirmed SARS-CoV-2 infection or an uninfected control (not recorded which). Written as DNA, the CDR3 is TGTGCCAGCAGTTCTGGGTGGGCTAACGGGGAGCAGTACTTC. Translating it yields CASSSGWANGEQYF.